The 25 T cell receptor beta chains listed next were all sequenced from one sample in a study of T cells after yellow fever vaccination. TCRdb fed the 5' RACE reads into MiXCR, producing one record per CDR3 protein. The sample includes about 320,000 distinct CDR3 sequences, 3.5% to 5% of them seen just once. The sequencing used PBMCs, collected 15 days after the yellow fever booster vaccination. Source of these receptors: a man aged 18 to 30 who received the YFV17D yellow fever vaccine.

The rearrangement links TRBV10-2 to TRBJ2-3; 8 bases map to TRBD2. Germline CDR1 WSHSY, CDR2 SAAADI. V dropped 8 bases and J dropped 6; count of bases not matched to a gene: 16. This CDR3 spans 16 amino acids. Here the CDR3 reads CASASRSGGAPDTQYF. The CDR3 coding sequence is TGCGCCAGCGCCTCGAGATCGGGGGGGGCCCCGGATACGCAGTATTTT.

On this clonotype itself: Possible read error: a much larger clone is one base away. This rearrangement joins TRBV7-2 to TRBJ2-7; TRBD1 aligns across 8 bases. The CDR3 contains 16 residues. Germline values: CDR1 SGHTA, CDR2 FQGNSA. The CDR3 protein is CACSLVWAGGLWEQYF. Written as DNA, the CDR3 is TGTGCCTGCAGCTTAGTCTGGGCAGGGGGCCTGTGGGAGCAGTACTTC.

A few counts support this clonotype. The chain has TRBV3-1 and TRBJ1-6, with 8 bases aligning to TRBD1. CDR1 is LGHDT and CDR2 is YNNKEL in the germline V gene (reference sequence). J lost 7 bases, V lost 3 bases, and 5 bases had no gene match. This CDR3 comprises 15 residues. CDR3 bases: TGTGCCAGCAGCCACCAGGGGGCAGAAAATTCACCCCTCCACTTT. Encoded protein: CASSHQGAENSPLHF.

This sequence joins TRBV20-1 and TRBJ1-6; D not certain. The ends were cut back, 5 bases at V and 0 bases at J, with 11 bases in the middle. The germline V gene encodes CDR1 DFQATT and CDR2 SNEGSKA (reference sequence). CDR3 size: 15 residues. The CDR3 spells CSASRVSSYNSPLHF. The CDR3 bases are TGCAGTGCTTCCCGGGTGAGCTCCTATAATTCACCCCTCCACTTT.

This chain uses TRBV19 with TRBJ1-5; no reliable D call. The V gene's germline CDR1 is LNHDA and CDR2 SQIVND (reference sequence). The CDR3 spans 12 residues. V was shortened by 11 bases and J by 8 bases, with 16 bases between the two germline ends. CDR3: CAGSFIGKPQHF. In nucleotides, the CDR3 is TGTGCCGGGTCCTTTATAGGTAAGCCCCAGCATTTT.

The chain is built from TRBV5-4 and TRBJ2-6; no clear D gene. Germline assignment: CDR1 SGHNT and CDR2 YYREEE (reference sequence). The CDR3 contains 12 residues. Trimming removed 6 bases from V and 2 bases from J, with 3 bases in between. The chain's CDR3 is CASTAGANVLTF. The DNA for the CDR3 is TGTGCCAGCACCGCTGGGGCCAACGTCCTGACTTTC.

The chain carries TRBV29-1 and TRBJ1-5, with a possible D match to TRBD1 (6 bases). This CDR3 is built from 13 residues. CDR1 and CDR2 (germline): SQVTM, ANQGSEA. The CDR3 bases are TGCAGTTATATCGGGGGCCCCAATCAGCCCCAGCATTTT. This encodes CSYIGGPNQPQHF. The variable domain in full, completed from reference TRBV29-1 and TRBJ1-5, reads SAVISQKPSRDICQRGTSLTIQCQVDSQVTMMFWYRQQPGQSLTLIATANQGSEATYESGFVIDKFPISRPNLTFSTLTVSNMSPEDSSIYLCSYIGGPNQPQHFGDGTRLSIL.

V gene TRBV2 combines with J gene TRBJ2-3, with D tentatively TRBD2 (6 bases). V dropped 4 bases and J dropped 3 bases, with 8 bases sitting between them. CDR3 length equals 13 residues. Germline V gene lookup returns CDR1 SNHLY and CDR2 FYNNEI. CDR3: CASSGEATDTQYF. The CDR3, as DNA: TGTGCCAGCAGTGGGGAGGCTACAGATACGCAGTATTTT.

This clonotype has just a few counts. The chain couples TRBV12-3 or TRBV12-4 to TRBJ2-7, with D perhaps assigned TRBD1 or TRBD2 (5 bases each). The CDR3 totals 13 residues. Deletions cut 6 bases from V and 2 bases from J, with 11 bases between. The CDR3 DNA reads TGTGCCAGCAGCCGGGACGGACCCTACGAGCAGTACGTC. Protein product: CASSRDGPYEQYV.

The gene calls are TRBV7-3 and TRBJ1-1; D remains unclear. Germline CDR1 reads SGHTA; CDR2 reads FQGTGA. There are 13 residues in the CDR3. V lost 1 base and J lost 6, with 9 bases in between. The DNA for the CDR3 is TGTGCCAGCAGCTTAAACGAGGACTCTGAAGCTTTCTTT. As protein: CASSLNEDSEAFF.

The rearrangement uses TRBV5-4 and TRBJ2-7, with 7 bases lining up with TRBD1. Germline V gene sequence: CDR1 SGHNT, CDR2 YYREEE (reference sequence). There are 13 residues in the CDR3. The J segment lost 5 bases and the V segment lost 4 bases, leaving 6 bases of the junction unmatched. In DNA form, the CDR3 reads TGTGCCAGCAGCCCTGGTGACAGGGACGAGCAGTACGTC. Amino acid sequence: CASSPGDRDEQYV.

The chain recombines TRBV30 with TRBJ1-2; tentatively, D is TRBD1 (6 bases). V gave up 0 bases and J gave up 8 bases, with 13 bases separating them. This CDR3 contains 13 residues. Germline lookup yields CDR1 GTSNPN and CDR2 SVGIG (reference sequence). The DNA of the CDR3 is TGTGCCTGGAGTGTACGAACAGGGACCGGCTACACCTTC. Protein product: CAWSVRTGTGYTF.

This clonotype was found a few times. The chain employs TRBV6-1 and TRBJ2-3; the D is unclear. Germline lookup yields CDR1 MNHNS and CDR2 SASEGT. V lost 4 bases and J lost 1, with 9 bases in between. The CDR3 sequence is 14 residues long. CDR3 region: CASSGWEGTDTQYF. The CDR3 DNA reads as TGTGCCAGCAGTGGGTGGGAAGGCACAGATACGCAGTATTTT.

This clonotype was seen many times. The chain employs TRBV15 and TRBJ2-7; TRBD2 agrees at 7 bases. CDR1 is LNHNV, CDR2 YYDKDF, per germline (reference sequence). The CDR3 consists of 13 residues. Losses at the gene ends were 5 bases for V and 4 bases for J; bases not matched to a gene: 5. CDR3 bases: TGTGCCACCAGCCTTCACGGGAGGTACGAGCAGTACGTC. Encoded protein: CATSLHGRYEQYV.

This clonotype was seen a handful of times. The chain recombines TRBV6-1 with TRBJ1-1, with a possible D match to TRBD1 (5 bases). CDR1 is MNHNS, CDR2 SASEGT, per germline. This CDR3 has 13 amino acids. V dropped 3 bases and J dropped 8 bases, with 13 bases sitting between them. CDR3 in DNA: TGTGCCAGCAGTGATCACTGGACAAGAGAAGCTTTCTTT. Its translation: CASSDHWTREAFF.

This clonotype was counted at least ten times. J is TRBJ1-1 and V is TRBV20-1; 9 nucleotides line up with TRBD1. Germline CDR1 is DFQATT and CDR2 is SNEGSKA (reference sequence). The V segment lost 5 bases and the J segment 6 bases; nucleotides outside the gene matches: 7. The CDR3 is 13 residues long. CDR3 region: CSAGRQGVAEAFF. CDR3 in DNA: TGCAGTGCTGGAAGACAGGGGGTAGCTGAAGCTTTCTTT.

In its sample, this clonotype was seen a few times. This rearrangement joins TRBV4-2 to TRBJ1-3; D perhaps matches TRBD1 (5 bases). Germline V gene data show CDR1 as LGHNA and CDR2 as YNFKEQ. V was pared by 1 base and J by 4 bases, with 23 bases between. The CDR3 extends over 19 amino acids. For the CDR3, the DNA is TGTGCCAGCAGCCAAGGTCGAGAGAGAGGGCAGGGCCACGGAAACACCATATATTTT. Translation gives CASSQGRERGQGHGNTIYF.

This clonotype occurred many times. The V and J genes are TRBV6-5 and TRBJ2-2; D possibly corresponds to TRBD1 (6 bases). This CDR3 has 15 residues. V lost 6 bases and J 2 bases, leaving 13 bases between the germline ends. Germline CDR1 reads MNHEY; CDR2 reads SVGAGI. The CDR3 is CASSSGAYNTGELFF. The CDR3, as DNA: TGTGCCAGCAGCTCAGGGGCGTACAACACCGGGGAGCTGTTTTTT.

At least ten counts were recorded for this clonotype. This sequence joins TRBV9 and TRBJ2-5; D is unresolved. V shed 0 bases and J shed 5 bases, with 11 bases lying between them. CDR3 length: 14 amino acids. Germline CDR1 reads SGDLS; CDR2 reads YYNGEE. Written as DNA, the CDR3 is TGTGCCAGCAGCGTAGACCCGGGCAGGGAGACCCAGTACTTC. Amino acid sequence: CASSVDPGRETQYF.

This clonotype showed up many times. The rearrangement links TRBV12-3 or TRBV12-4 to TRBJ1-2; D is ambiguous. The CDR3 is 13 amino acids. V dropped 7 bases and J dropped 8 bases, with 17 bases sitting between them. CDR3 nucleotide sequence: TGTGCCAGCACTCTTCTGGACTCGGGGGGCTACACCTTC. Translated, it gives CASTLLDSGGYTF.

This clonotype showed up many times. This chain uses TRBV20-1 with TRBJ2-3; D ambiguous. V shed 5 bases and J shed 5 bases, with 5 bases lying between them. Germline V gene data show CDR1 as DFQATT and CDR2 as SNEGSKA (reference sequence). The CDR3 has 10 residues. CDR3 in DNA: TGCAGTGCTGGGAAAGATACGCAGTATTTT. Translating gives CSAGKDTQYF.

In its sample, this clonotype was seen a few times. This rearrangement joins TRBV20-1 to TRBJ1-1; D is perhaps TRBD1 (6 bases). This CDR3 has 16 amino acids. The germline CDR1 and CDR2 sequences are DFQATT and SNEGSKA (reference sequence). V dropped 1 base and J dropped 3 bases, with 18 bases sitting between them. CDR3 in DNA: TGCAGTGCTAGAGGATCCCCAGGGGTAGTTGACACTGAAGCTTTCTTT. Amino acids: CSARGSPGVVDTEAFF.

This clonotype showed up many times. The chain carries TRBV20-1 and TRBJ2-7, with D perhaps TRBD2 (5 bases). Per the germline V gene, CDR1 is DFQATT and CDR2 is SNEGSKA (reference sequence). The CDR3 is made up of 14 amino acids. V lost 3 bases and J 2 bases, leaving 14 bases between the germline ends. This CDR3 reads CSASLPGSTYEQYF. CDR3 in DNA: TGCAGTGCTAGTCTCCCGGGGTCTACCTACGAGCAGTACTTC.

The chain recombines TRBV5-1 with TRBJ2-3, with D tentatively TRBD1 (6 bases). The V end was cut by 6 bases, the J end by 0 bases, with 11 bases between. The CDR3 covers 14 residues. Germline V gene lookup returns CDR1 SGHRS and CDR2 YFSETQ. CDR3 coding DNA: TGCGCCAGCAACCGGGACACGAGCACAGATACGCAGTATTTT. It codes for CASNRDTSTDTQYF.

This clonotype was recorded at least ten times. This rearrangement joins TRBV4-1 to TRBJ2-1, with 8 bases matching TRBD1. Germline V CDR1 and CDR2: MGHRA, YSYEKL. The CDR3 spans 14 residues. Germline trimming cut 3 bases from V and 8 bases from J; bases unmatched to any gene: 6. The CDR3 DNA reads as TGCGCCAGCAGCCAGTTGACAGGGGTCGATGAGCAGTTCTTC. Amino acid sequence: CASSQLTGVDEQFF.